This entry is about one T cell receptor (beta chain). As yet, its antigen is unknown. CDR1 is KGHSH, CDR2 LQKENI, per germline. The length of the CDR3 is 16 residues. After removal of 3 bases from V and 0 bases from J, the junction contained 5 bases not matched to a gene. Patients were diagnosed with urothelial carcinoma, either locally advanced or metastatic. Profiling relied on immunoSEQ multiplex PCR, and the TCRdb table lists in-frame clones only, not all of them. The table records 70,000 to 85,000 clones, around 84% of them present only once. This specimen comes from a study of PD-L1 blockade in urothelial cancer. Study background: Males with bladder-origin urothelial cancer made up about 85% of the roughly 30 patients. Between 0 and 3 chemotherapy regimens preceded treatment for each patient. Study findings and constraints: Expansion of tumor-associated blood clones at 3 weeks was greater in durable-benefit patients.

This specimen consisted of PBMCs, obtained around atezolizumab (anti-PD-L1) treatment. This TCR came from a man aged 70 or older with urothelial cancer. The rearrangement uses TRBV18 and TRBJ1-5, with TRBD1 identical over 7 bases. CDR3 in amino acids: CASSPSTGNSNQPQHF. CDR3 in DNA: TGTGCCAGCTCACCGTCGACAGGGAATAGCAATCAGCCCCAGCATTTT.